This T cell receptor (beta chain) was recorded in a study of blood T cell repertoires in COVID-19. Produced via immunoSEQ multiplex PCR; TCRdb's table is partial and in-frame only. Of some 350,000 clones listed, 80% to 90% are singletons. The CDR3 runs to 15 residues. From germline, CDR1 is ENHRY and CDR2 SYGVKD. The V and J ends lost 10 bases and 2 bases respectively, with 21 bases between them. The J gene is TRBJ2-7, the V gene TRBV10-3; D is possibly TRBD2 (6 bases). The clonotype was recovered from a man aged 25 to 40 with active or convalescent COVID-19. What was sequenced was peripheral blood. For the CDR3, the DNA is TGTGCCACCCTCCCTAGCGCCCCTAGTCCCTACGAGCAGTACTTC. Translated, it gives CATLPSAPSPYEQYF.